This T cell receptor beta chain derives from a study of cytomegalovirus exposure and HLA in healthy donors (dated by TCRdb to about 2017). Looking at the study overall: An earlier analysis of approximately 600 of the donors reported roughly 270 Gb of sequence data and 100 million to 130 million unique TCR beta sequences from about 179 million T cells. The study used immunosequencing to profile the T cell repertoires of 666 subjects and linked those repertoires to cytomegalovirus serostatus. Typing coverage differed by locus: A, B, C, DRB1 and DQB1 were typed in roughly 620-630 donors, DQA1 in approximately 520, DPA1 in approximately 610, and DPB1 in just under 490. Donor age, sex, ethnicity and CMV serostatus were compiled alongside the repertoire data. Rather than drawing on any new phenotypic data, the later analysis identified candidate immune exposures from TCR beta sequences and the way those sequences occurred across donors. A later analysis re-analyzed previously published TCR beta repertoires from approximately 670 donors and added high-resolution HLA genotyping to study TCR occurrence patterns. Roughly five DR-DQ haplotypes were handled as single units for association and clustering, since linkage in the cohort was strong. High-throughput TCR immunosequencing, statistical association of individual TCRs with disease status, and machine learning were combined to predict cytomegalovirus infection status. In an earlier analysis of roughly 580 of the donors, high-throughput TCR beta sequencing was used to judge whether each TCR beta V gene segment behaved as functional or pseudogenic. A separate validation cohort of roughly 130 different subjects was used in addition to the 666-subject first cohort. A later genetic analysis took genome-wide SNP genotypes for about three fifths of the 666 donors and used that subset as a discovery cohort. Every discovery cohort repertoire had been produced on one sequencing platform. The study was designed to test whether signatures of past pathogen exposure could be identified by cataloging public T cell receptors. Among several hundred genotyped donors of the cohort, an average of about 240,000 unique TCR beta nucleotide sequences was sequenced per donor, of which about 19% were non-productive. Of the 398 genotyped donors, around 81% fell in the genetic ancestry cluster associated with self-reported Caucasian donors. HLA typing covered class I and class II loci at four-digit resolution. An early release covering roughly 600 HLA-typed donors comprised about 320 gigabases of sequencing data and around 80 million unique TCR sequences.

The library was obtained by the immunoSEQ multiplex PCR assay. The multiplex PCR relied on a mix of 60 forward primers for TCR Vbeta segments and 13 reverse primers for TCR Jbeta segments. Amplification of the CDR3 region of rearranged TCR beta genes was performed with a multiplex PCR assay on genomic DNA. The Illumina HiSeq System was used to sequence the amplified TCR beta libraries as 87-base-pair reads. In the authors' own workflow: In a later analysis, some 80 million unique TCR beta chains were counted across the 666 repertoires, and around 10 million of these chains were shared by at least two donors. Raw reads were error-corrected and collapsed into unique sequences by a nearest-neighbor algorithm in which closely related sequences were merged to remove PCR and sequencing errors. CDR3 sequences were aligned to IMGT reference sequences to assign V, D and J gene segments. For a sequence to be retained, at least a six-nucleotide match to both a V gene segment and a J gene segment was required. Rearrangements were classified as productive when the CDR3 lacked stop codons and remained in frame with V and J, and all other rearrangements were classified as non-productive. Following IMGT convention, CDR3 was defined as the stretch from the second conserved V-encoded cysteine up to the conserved J-encoded phenylalanine. Sequences without an unambiguous match to a single V gene segment were excluded from the earlier analysis of 500 to 700 of the donors. In an earlier analysis of approximately 610 of the donors, V segments were called functional above 56.7% productive rearrangements and were called segregating when the between-donor standard deviation exceeded 5%. A statistical classification framework was developed to diagnose cytomegalovirus status using the catalog of TCR beta chain sequences. A later analysis assigned V and J genes by comparing TCR nucleotide sequences with IMGT/GENE-DB human TR gene sequences. Using the TCRdist pipeline, a later analysis assigned CDR3 sequences along with most-parsimonious VDJ recombination scenarios. A later analysis defined each TCR beta chain by its CDR3 amino acid sequence plus V-gene family, and excluded reads lacking a unique V-gene family. To address suspected cross-contamination and a sequencing artifact, a later analysis removed some 620 highly shared, low-generation-probability nucleotide sequences. For each public chain, a later analysis derived a clonal expansion index from normalized ranks of inferred template counts within each repertoire. A later analysis computed generation probabilities with a VDJ recombination model fitted to out-of-frame rearrangements, and checked the results against IGoR. Hypergeometric tests were used in a later analysis to score TCR-TCR, TCR-HLA and TCR-CMV co-occurrence, with a repertoire-size bias correction applied to the TCR pairs. To estimate false discovery rates, a later analysis permuted the HLA or CMV assignments 20 times. In a later analysis, co-occurring TCRs were grouped using DBSCAN, with TCRdist sequence similarity added in when clustering inside HLA-allele-positive subsets. Co-occurrence clustering excluded repertoires with fewer than 30,000 or more than 120,000 public chains, plus five with anomalous nucleotide sharing. Entries here come from immuneACCESS through TCRdb and include only in-frame sequences with V and J called. Some clones fail to appear in such tables; in the studies checked, an unresolved V gene covers under half of the shortfall, and the cause of the remainder is unknown. V and J calls and clone size are those listed in that table; D and trimming were worked out from the DNA. This sample has 99,000 or so clones in its table, and around 15% of those were observed once. Together, the top ten hold approximately 0.8% of the sample.

The paper's findings and limits, for the study overall: In the study, about 150 TCR beta chains were listed as associated with cytomegalovirus. Strong co-occurrence of HLA alleles, especially DR and DQ, made assigning TCR associations to individual alleles difficult. Immune exposure information for the cohort was limited to CMV serostatus. An earlier analysis of approximately 570 of the donors showed that most TCR beta V segments appeared in productive rearrangements either about 87% or about 30% of the time, which broadly matched IMGT annotations. Three of the identified cytomegalovirus-associated TCR beta chains were confirmed in vitro to be specific for cytomegalovirus antigens. Because some donors lacked HLA typing at each locus, the association tests relied only on the typed subset. It was suggested by the authors that the approach could potentially be generalized to other disease states and immunological phenotypes. Linkage disequilibrium might explain the correlated functional status among segregating V segments, but an unknown experimental factor could not be excluded. Only TCR beta chains were sequenced in this cohort, and the absence of alpha or paired-chain data limited detectable features. A later genetic analysis reported fewer N-insertions in productive TCRs among donors in an Asian-associated ancestry cluster than the roughly 640-donor mean. A cluster of highly shared sequence variants was judged likely to represent a technical artifact of the sequencing pipeline. In a later analysis, HLA-associated TCR beta chains were found to be more clonally expanded and to have lower generation probabilities than equally common non-associated chains. A further reported finding was that TCR beta sequences accurately predicted the HLA-A and HLA-B alleles for most subjects in the first cohort. A later analysis associated approximately 17,000 TCR beta sequences with specific HLA alleles at a false discovery rate of 0.05. Several of the top co-occurrence clusters appeared to be linked to parvovirus B19, influenza, CMV and Epstein-Barr virus, according to a later analysis. Because counts were too low, more than 15 rarely observed V segments, including chromosome 9 orphons, were left out of the earlier analysis of 587 of the donors. Most CMV-associated TCR beta chains appeared to be HLA-restricted in a later analysis, and the HLA associations seemed to be driven largely by CMV exposure. Cytomegalovirus status was reported to be diagnosed by the classifier with high specificity and sensitivity in both the original and validation cohorts. Presence/absence analyses assumed roughly uniform sequencing depth across donors, an assumption that may not hold. An association between a missense DCLRE1C variant and V-gene and J-gene trimming of TCR beta chains was found in a later genetic analysis and replicated in an independent cohort. Across donors, most TCR sequences were observed very rarely, whereas some public TCRs were present in many individuals. In a later analysis, the rate of TCR association differed among HLA loci, with DRB1 alleles having the most associated TCRs and HLA-C alleles having the fewest.

For this clone: Which antigen it targets is not known. Per-base qualities were not stored, and no clone one base away is much larger.

In total, approximately 700 healthy bone marrow donors made up the cohort. All cohort members were sampled while nominally healthy, although unrecorded immune exposures were likely present. The donor was CMV seronegative and was included in the group of a few hundred seronegative cohort members. A peripheral blood sample was provided by each donor, and peripheral blood mononuclear cells were used for TCR beta sequencing. The Qiagen DNeasy Blood Extraction Kit was used to extract genomic DNA from the blood cell samples. Material for sequencing was PBMCs. This receptor was taken from a female donor in good health and CMV-seronegative.

The bases are TGTGCCAGCAGCTTAGTCGGGGGTACAGATACGCAGTATTTT. The encoded protein is CASSLVGGTDTQYF. The chain links TRBV7-2 with TRBJ2-3, and possibly TRBD2, on 6 matching bases. Inclusive of the bounding cysteine and phenylalanine, the CDR3 is 14 residues long. Only the CDR3 portion is preserved as DNA: 42 bases, with reading frame beginning at the first base. Based on the germline V gene, the CDR1 and CDR2 sequences are SGHTA and FQGNSA. V loses 1 base, J loses 3 bases, and the germline ends lie 8 bases apart.